Following are 16 T cell receptor beta chains from one sample sequenced in a study of T cell repertoires in cytomegalovirus infection (dated by TCRdb to the late 2010s). Antigen specificity for these receptors is unknown. Instrument on record: Illumina HiSeq 1500. TCRdb itself trimmed the public reads at Q25 with fastp, ran MiXCR and retained productive beta chains. A single entry per CDR3 protein holds the most common genes and DNA from its merged rows. The sample table lists about 6,100 distinct CDR3 sequences, 50% to 55% of them with a count of one. The ten top clones hold more than 70% of the sample. The sample consisted of PBMCs, sequenced either directly or after in vitro stimulation (not recorded which). The source of these receptors is a human donor in good health (CMV status not recorded). Some clones in this sample may be carry-over from other donors' samples.

A word on this clonotype: The missing conserved phenylalanine or tryptophan at the end of this CDR3 makes a read error likely. It is unclear where the CDR3 begins or ends on the DNA, so no DNA is shown, and the CDR3 is as TCRdb lists it. The chain recombines TRBV6-5 with TRBJ1-5; the table's D call of TRBD1 was not tested on the DNA. Germline V gene data show CDR1 as MNHEY and CDR2 as SVGAGI. A total of 14 residues make up the CDR3, ends included. The CDR3 here is CDSSMGQKNQPLHL.

With respect to this clonotype: A junction boundary mismatches the germline segment, possibly from a read error. This sequence joins TRBV6-2 or TRBV6-3 and TRBJ1-1, with D hard to call. Per the germline V gene, CDR1 is MNHEY and CDR2 is SVGEGT. The CDR3 totals 14 residues. The CDR3 is CSSMSPEPTTEAFW. CDR3 coding DNA: TGTTCCAGCATGTCCCCAGAACCGACCACTGAAGCTTTCTGG.

On this clonotype itself: The junction departs from germline at one end; a sequencing error may be responsible. The chain joins TRBV7-2 to TRBJ2-5; 10 bases map to TRBD2. Per the germline V gene, CDR1 is SGHTA and CDR2 is FQGNSA. This CDR3 has 19 residues. Written as DNA, the CDR3 is TGTGCCCGCAGCTTAAGAGGAGCTAGCGGGAGACCCGAAGTGGAGCCCCAGTACTTC. Residues: CARSLRGASGRPEVEPQYF.

In the case of this clonotype: In this CDR3 the conserved last residue, phenylalanine or tryptophan, is missing, so a read error is likely. The CDR3 spells CPSSFYLAEQFC. Here the CDR3 DNA reads TGTCCCAGCAGTTTTTACCTCGCTGAGCAGTTCTGC. The gene calls are TRBV28 and TRBJ2-1, with D unresolved. Germline CDR1 MDHEN, CDR2 SYDVKM. This CDR3 has 12 residues.

This sequence joins TRBV19 and TRBJ2-2; D is unresolved. Germline-derived CDR1 and CDR2 are LNHDA and SQIVND (reference sequence). Trimming took off 4 bases at V and 1 base at J, with 4 bases between the two ends. CDR3 length: 13 residues. As DNA, the CDR3 is TGTGCCAGTAGTACCCAGAACACCGGGGAGCTGTTTTTT. It yields the protein CASSTQNTGELFF.

On this clonotype itself: An end of the junction differs from the germline gene, which may be a read error. This rearrangement joins TRBV7-9 to TRBJ1-1, with D unclear. Germline values: CDR1 SEHNR, CDR2 FQNEAQ (reference sequence). There are 13 residues in the CDR3. The CDR3 DNA is TGTGCCAGCAGCCCTGGTTTGAGTTCTGAAGCTTACTTT. This codes for CASSPGLSSEAYF.

In this sample, this clonotype turned up many times. CDR3 loop: CASSLASHTEAFF. CDR3 sequence (DNA): TGTGCCAGCAGCTTAGCGTCTCACACTGAAGCTTTCTTT. J is TRBJ1-1 and V is TRBV7-9; D unresolved. The ends were cut back, 0 bases at V and 3 bases at J, with 5 bases in the middle. The CDR3 totals 13 residues. In germline, CDR1 is SEHNR, CDR2 FQNEAQ (reference sequence).

This chain uses TRBV28 with TRBJ2-1, with a weak D call TRBD2 (5 bases). Looked up from germline, CDR1 is MDHEN and CDR2 is SYDVKM. The CDR3 runs to 12 residues. Trimming took off 10 bases at V and 9 bases at J, with 16 bases between the two ends. As DNA, the CDR3 is TGTGCCATCAAGTTTTACCTAGCTGAGCAGTTCTTC. Translated: CAIKFYLAEQFF.

J is TRBJ2-1 and V is TRBV6-5, with TRBD2 identical over 7 bases. Germline V gives CDR1 MNHEY, CDR2 SVGAGI. The CDR3 runs to 15 residues. After removal of 2 bases from V and 3 bases from J, the junction contained 4 bases not matched to a gene. The DNA of the CDR3 is TGTGCCAGCAGTTACGATGAGCGGGGCTACAATGAGCAGTTCTTC. It is translated as CASSYDERGYNEQFF.

For this clonotype: A read error is possible here, since a much larger clone lies one base away. The V gene is TRBV24-1, the J gene TRBJ1-5; D not resolved. This CDR3 contains 13 residues. CDR1 is KGHDR and CDR2 is SFDVKD in the germline V gene. The CDR3 DNA follows: TGTGCCACCAGTGATTTCGGGAAACAGCCCCAGCGTTTT. Residues: CATSDFGKQPQRF.

The rearrangement links TRBV2 to TRBJ2-7; no definite D call. Germline lookup yields CDR1 SNHLY and CDR2 FYNNEI. This CDR3 contains 13 residues. The V end was cut by 4 bases, the J end by 6 bases, with 13 bases between. The CDR3 DNA reads TGTGCCAGCAGTGGGCCAGCCGGTAGCGAGCAGTACTTC. Residues: CASSGPAGSEQYF.

V is TRBV4-1 and J is TRBJ1-5; no reliable D call. This CDR3 has 15 amino acids. The V and J ends lost 4 bases and 7 bases respectively, with 17 bases between them. CDR1 and CDR2 (germline): MGHRA, YSYEKL. The CDR3 DNA reads as TGCGCCAGCAGCCCTTCTAGAGGCTACCGGCAGCCCCAGCATTTT. Encoded protein: CASSPSRGYRQPQHF.

The chain carries TRBV7-6 and TRBJ1-4; 7 bases are a match to TRBD1. The V gene's germline CDR1 is SGHVS and CDR2 FNYEAQ. V trimming: 5 bases; J trimming: 8 bases; junction bases outside the gene matches: 11. The CDR3 is made up of 15 amino acids. The CDR3 sequence: CASSAGQPGREKLFF. The CDR3 nucleotides are TGTGCCAGCAGCGCGGGACAGCCTGGGCGGGAAAAACTGTTTTTT.

Notes on this clonotype: At one end, the junction sequence differs from germline, possibly due to a read error. The chain combines TRBV7-2 with TRBJ2-5; D is perhaps TRBD2 (6 bases). The germline V gene has CDR1 SGHTA and CDR2 FQGNSA. This CDR3 region has 19 residues. The CDR3, as DNA: TGTGCCAGTAGCTTAAGAGGAGCTAACGGGAGACCCGAAGGGGAGACCCAGGACTTC. Translated, it gives CASSLRGANGRPEGETQDF.

This chain connects TRBV9 to TRBJ2-3; 7 bases are a match to TRBD2. The CDR3 has 14 residues. Germline V CDR1 and CDR2: SGDLS, YYNGEE. The J segment lost 3 bases and the V segment lost 2 bases, leaving 3 bases of the junction unmatched. CDR3 sequence reads: CASSVGRETDTQYF. The DNA for the CDR3 is TGTGCCAGCAGCGTGGGGCGGGAGACAGATACGCAGTATTTT.

This clonotype came up many times. This rearrangement joins TRBV7-2 to TRBJ2-5; D remains unclear. This CDR3 region has 19 residues. Looked up from germline, CDR1 is SGHTA and CDR2 is FQGNSA. The V end was cut by 2 bases, the J end by 5 bases, with 27 bases between. As DNA, the CDR3 is TGTGCCAGCAGCTTAAGAGGAGCTATCTGTAGACCCGAAGGGGAGACCCAGTACTTC. Its protein is CASSLRGAICRPEGETQYF.